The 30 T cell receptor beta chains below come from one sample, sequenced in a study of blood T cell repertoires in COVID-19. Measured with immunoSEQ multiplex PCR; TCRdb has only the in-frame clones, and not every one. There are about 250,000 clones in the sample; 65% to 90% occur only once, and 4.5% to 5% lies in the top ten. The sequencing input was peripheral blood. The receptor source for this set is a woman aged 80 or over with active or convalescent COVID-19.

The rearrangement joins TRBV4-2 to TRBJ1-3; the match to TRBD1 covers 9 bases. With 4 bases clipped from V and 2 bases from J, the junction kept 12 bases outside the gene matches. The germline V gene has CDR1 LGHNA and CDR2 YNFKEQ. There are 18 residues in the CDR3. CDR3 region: CASSLQGAASGTGNTIYF. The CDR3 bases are TGTGCCAGCAGCCTACAGGGGGCGGCAAGCGGAACTGGAAACACCATATATTTT.

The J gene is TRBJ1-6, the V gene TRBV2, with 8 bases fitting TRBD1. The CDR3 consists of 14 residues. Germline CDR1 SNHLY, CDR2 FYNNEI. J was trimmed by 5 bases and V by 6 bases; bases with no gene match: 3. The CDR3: CASRMDRDNSPLHF. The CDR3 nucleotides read TGTGCCAGCAGGATGGACAGGGATAATTCACCCCTCCACTTT.

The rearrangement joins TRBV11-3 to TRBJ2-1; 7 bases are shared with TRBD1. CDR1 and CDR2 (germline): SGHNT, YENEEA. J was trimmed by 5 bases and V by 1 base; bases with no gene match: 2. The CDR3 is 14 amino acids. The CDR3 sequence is CASSLGDRDNEQFF. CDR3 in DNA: TGTGCCAGCAGCTTAGGTGACAGGGACAATGAGCAGTTCTTC.

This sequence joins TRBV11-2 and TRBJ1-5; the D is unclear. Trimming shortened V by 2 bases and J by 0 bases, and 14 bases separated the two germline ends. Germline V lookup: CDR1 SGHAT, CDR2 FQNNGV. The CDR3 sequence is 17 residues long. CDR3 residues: CASSLNGGPDSNQPQHF. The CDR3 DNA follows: TGTGCCAGCAGCTTAAATGGAGGGCCCGATAGCAATCAGCCCCAGCATTTT.

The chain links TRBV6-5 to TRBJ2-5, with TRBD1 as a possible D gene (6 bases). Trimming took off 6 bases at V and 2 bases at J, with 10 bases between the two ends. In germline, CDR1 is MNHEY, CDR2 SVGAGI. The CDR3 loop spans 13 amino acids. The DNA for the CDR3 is TGTGCCAGCAGGCGCAGGGGTCAAGAGACCCAGTACTTC. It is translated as CASRRRGQETQYF.

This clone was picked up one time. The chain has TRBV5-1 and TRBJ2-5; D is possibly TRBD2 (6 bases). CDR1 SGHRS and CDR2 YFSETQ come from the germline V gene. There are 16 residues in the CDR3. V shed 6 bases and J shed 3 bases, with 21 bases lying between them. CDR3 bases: TGCGCCAGCATCCGGGGAGTCGCGTCGGGGGAAGAGACCCAGTACTTC. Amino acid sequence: CASIRGVASGEETQYF.

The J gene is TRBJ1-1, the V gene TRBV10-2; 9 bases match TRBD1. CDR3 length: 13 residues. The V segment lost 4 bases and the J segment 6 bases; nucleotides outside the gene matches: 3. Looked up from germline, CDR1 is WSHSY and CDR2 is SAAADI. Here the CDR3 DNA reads TGCGCCAGCAGTGGGACAGGGGACTCTGAAGCTTTCTTT. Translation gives CASSGTGDSEAFF.

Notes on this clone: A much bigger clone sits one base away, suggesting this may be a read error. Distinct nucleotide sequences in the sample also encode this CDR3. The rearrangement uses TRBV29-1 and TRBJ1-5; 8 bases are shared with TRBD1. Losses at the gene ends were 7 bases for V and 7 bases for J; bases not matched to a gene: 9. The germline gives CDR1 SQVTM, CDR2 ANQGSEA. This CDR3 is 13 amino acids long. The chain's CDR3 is CSGSTGVGQPQHF. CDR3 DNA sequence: TGCAGCGGATCGACAGGGGTGGGGCAGCCCCAGCATTTT.

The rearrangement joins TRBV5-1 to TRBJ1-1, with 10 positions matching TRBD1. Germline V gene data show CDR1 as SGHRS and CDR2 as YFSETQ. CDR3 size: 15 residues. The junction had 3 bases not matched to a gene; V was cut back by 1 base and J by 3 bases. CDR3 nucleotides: TGCGCCAGCAGCTTGTTAGGGACAGGGGACACTGAAGCTTTCTTT. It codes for CASSLLGTGDTEAFF.

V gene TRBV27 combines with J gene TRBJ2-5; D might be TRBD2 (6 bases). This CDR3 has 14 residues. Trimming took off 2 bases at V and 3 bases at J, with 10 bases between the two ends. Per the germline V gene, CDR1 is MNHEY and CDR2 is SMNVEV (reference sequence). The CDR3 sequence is CASSLGLNKETQYF. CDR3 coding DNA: TGTGCCAGCAGTTTAGGACTAAATAAAGAGACCCAGTACTTC.

CDR3 sequence: CASSNGQNYEQYF. Here the CDR3 DNA reads TGCGCCAGCAGCAACGGACAGAACTACGAGCAGTACTTC. The rearrangement joins TRBV5-1 to TRBJ2-7; a weak D match, TRBD1 (6 bases). V was clipped by 4 bases and J by 3 bases, with 11 bases between them. This CDR3 is built from 13 residues. Germline CDR1 is SGHRS and CDR2 is YFSETQ.

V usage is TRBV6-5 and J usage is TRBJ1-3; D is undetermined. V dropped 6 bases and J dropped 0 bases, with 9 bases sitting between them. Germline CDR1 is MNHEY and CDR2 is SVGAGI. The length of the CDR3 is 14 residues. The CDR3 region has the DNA TGTGCCAGCAGCAAACAGAGCTCTGGAAACACCATATATTTT. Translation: CASSKQSSGNTIYF.

DNA of the CDR3: TGTGCCAGCATCGAGGTGCCAGGGGTGAACACTGAAGCTTTCTTT. It codes for CASIEVPGVNTEAFF. The gene calls are TRBV28 and TRBJ1-1, with a tentative D call TRBD1 (6 bases). Germline assignment: CDR1 MDHEN and CDR2 SYDVKM. V shed 7 bases and J shed 0 bases, with 15 bases lying between them. CDR3 length equals 15 residues.

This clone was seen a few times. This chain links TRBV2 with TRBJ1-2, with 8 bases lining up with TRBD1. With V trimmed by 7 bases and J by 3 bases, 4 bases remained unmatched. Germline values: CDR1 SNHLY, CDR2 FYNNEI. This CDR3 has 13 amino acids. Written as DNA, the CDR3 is TGTGCCAGCACTGGGACAGGAGACTATGGCTACACCTTC. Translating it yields CASTGTGDYGYTF.

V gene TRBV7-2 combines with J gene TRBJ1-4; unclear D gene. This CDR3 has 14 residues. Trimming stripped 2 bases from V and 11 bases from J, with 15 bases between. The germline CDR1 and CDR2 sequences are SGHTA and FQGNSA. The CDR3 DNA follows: TGTGCCAGCAGCTTAACGCCAAACGGGGAGAAACTGTTTTTT. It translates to CASSLTPNGEKLFF.

CDR3 DNA sequence: TGTGCCAGCAGTTCTATTTCAGGGGACACTGAAGCTTTCTTT. Translation gives CASSSISGDTEAFF. The chain employs TRBV27 and TRBJ1-1; tentative D call: TRBD1 (6 bases). Looked up from germline, CDR1 is MNHEY and CDR2 is SMNVEV (reference sequence). V gave up 4 bases and J gave up 3 bases, with 12 bases separating them. The CDR3 length is 14 residues.

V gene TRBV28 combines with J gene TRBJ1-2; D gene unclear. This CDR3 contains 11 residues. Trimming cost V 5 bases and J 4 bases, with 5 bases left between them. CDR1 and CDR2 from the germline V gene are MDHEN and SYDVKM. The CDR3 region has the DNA TGTGCCAGCAGTCTTAGCTATGGCTACACCTTC. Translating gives CASSLSYGYTF.

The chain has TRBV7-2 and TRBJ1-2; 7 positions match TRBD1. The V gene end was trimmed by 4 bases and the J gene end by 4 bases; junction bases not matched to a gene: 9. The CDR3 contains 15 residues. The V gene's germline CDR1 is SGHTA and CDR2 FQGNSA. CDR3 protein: CASSSTSGGSYGYTF. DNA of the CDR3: TGTGCCAGCAGCTCGACATCAGGGGGGTCCTATGGCTACACCTTC. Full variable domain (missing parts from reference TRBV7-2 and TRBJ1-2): GAGVSQSPSNKVTEKGKDVELRCDPISGHTALYWYRQSLGQGLEFLIYFQGNSAPDKSGLPSDRFSAERTGGSVSTLTIQRTQQEDSAVYLCASSSTSGGSYGYTFGSGTRLTVV.

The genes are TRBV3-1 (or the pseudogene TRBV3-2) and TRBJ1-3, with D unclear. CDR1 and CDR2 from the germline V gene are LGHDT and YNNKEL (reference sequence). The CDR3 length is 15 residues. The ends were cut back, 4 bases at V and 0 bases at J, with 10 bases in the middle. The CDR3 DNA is TGTGCCAGCAGCCCTAGGATCAGCTCTGGAAACACCATATATTTT. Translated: CASSPRISSGNTIYF.

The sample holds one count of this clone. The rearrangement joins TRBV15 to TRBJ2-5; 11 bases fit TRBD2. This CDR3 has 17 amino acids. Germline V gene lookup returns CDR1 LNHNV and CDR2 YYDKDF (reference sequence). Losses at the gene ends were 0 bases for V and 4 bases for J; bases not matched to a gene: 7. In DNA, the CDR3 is TGTGCCACCAGCAGAGATCGGCTAGCGGGGGGCAGAGAGACCCAGTACTTC. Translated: CATSRDRLAGGRETQYF.

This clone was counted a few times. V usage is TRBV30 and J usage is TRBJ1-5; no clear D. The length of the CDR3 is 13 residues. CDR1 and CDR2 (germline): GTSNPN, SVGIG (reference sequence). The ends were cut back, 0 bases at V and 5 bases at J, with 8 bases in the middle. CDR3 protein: CAWSVGRDQPQHF. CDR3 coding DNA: TGTGCCTGGAGTGTGGGGAGGGATCAGCCCCAGCATTTT.

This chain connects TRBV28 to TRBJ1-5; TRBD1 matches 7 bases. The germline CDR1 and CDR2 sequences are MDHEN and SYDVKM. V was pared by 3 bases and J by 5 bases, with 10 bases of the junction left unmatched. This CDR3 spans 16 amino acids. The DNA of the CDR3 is TGTGCCAGCAGTTTTCACAGGGGATTTACCGATCAGCCCCAGCATTTT. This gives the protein CASSFHRGFTDQPQHF.

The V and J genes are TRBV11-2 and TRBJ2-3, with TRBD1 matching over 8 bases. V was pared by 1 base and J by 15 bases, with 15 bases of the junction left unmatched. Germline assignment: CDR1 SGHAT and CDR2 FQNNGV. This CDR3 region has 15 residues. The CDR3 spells CASSLGQGNAQKKYF. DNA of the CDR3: TGTGCCAGCAGCTTAGGACAGGGGAATGCTCAAAAAAAATATTTT.

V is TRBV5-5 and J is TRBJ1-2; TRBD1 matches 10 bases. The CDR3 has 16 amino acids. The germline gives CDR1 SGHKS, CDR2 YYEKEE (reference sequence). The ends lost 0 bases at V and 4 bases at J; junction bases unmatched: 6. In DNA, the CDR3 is TGTGCCAGCAGCTTGGCAGGGACAGGGGTAGGCTATGGCTACACCTTC. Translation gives CASSLAGTGVGYGYTF.

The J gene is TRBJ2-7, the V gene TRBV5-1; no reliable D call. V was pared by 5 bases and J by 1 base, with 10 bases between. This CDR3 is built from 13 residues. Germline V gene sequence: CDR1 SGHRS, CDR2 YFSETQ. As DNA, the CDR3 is TGCGCCAGCAGTGTGGCAGGTTCCTACGAGCAGTACTTC. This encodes CASSVAGSYEQYF.

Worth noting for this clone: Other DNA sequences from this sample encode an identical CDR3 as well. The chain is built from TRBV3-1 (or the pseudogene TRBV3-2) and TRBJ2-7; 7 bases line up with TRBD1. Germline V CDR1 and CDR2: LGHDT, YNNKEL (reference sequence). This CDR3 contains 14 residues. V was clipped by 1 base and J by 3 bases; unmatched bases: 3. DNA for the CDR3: TGTGCCAGCAGCCAAGTAAGGGGGCTCTACGAGCAGTACTTC. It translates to CASSQVRGLYEQYF.

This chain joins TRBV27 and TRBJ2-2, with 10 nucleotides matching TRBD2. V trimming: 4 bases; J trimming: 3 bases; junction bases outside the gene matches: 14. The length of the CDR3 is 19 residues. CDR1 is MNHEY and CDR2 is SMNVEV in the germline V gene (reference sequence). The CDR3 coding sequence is TGTGCCAGCAGTTCAGGGGGTCTGGGGCTAGCGGGAGACACCGGGGAGCTGTTTTTT. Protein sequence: CASSSGGLGLAGDTGELFF.

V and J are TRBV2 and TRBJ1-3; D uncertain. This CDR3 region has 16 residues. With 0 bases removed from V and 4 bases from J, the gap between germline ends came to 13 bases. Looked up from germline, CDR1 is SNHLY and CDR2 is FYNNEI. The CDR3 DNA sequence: TGTGCCAGCAGTGAAGCGCTATCGGGGTCAGGAAACACCATATATTTT. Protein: CASSEALSGSGNTIYF. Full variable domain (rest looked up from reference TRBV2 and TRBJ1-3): EPEVTQTPSHQVTQMGQEVILRCVPISNHLYFYWYRQILGQKVEFLVSFYNNEISEKSEIFDDQFSVERPDGSNFTLKIRSTKLEDSAMYFCASSEALSGSGNTIYFGEGSWLTVV.

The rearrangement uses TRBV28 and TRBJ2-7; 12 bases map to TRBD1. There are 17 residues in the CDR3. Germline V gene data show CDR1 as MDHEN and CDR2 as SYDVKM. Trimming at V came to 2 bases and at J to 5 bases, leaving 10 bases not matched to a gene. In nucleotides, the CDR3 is TGTGCCAGCAGTTTAGGGACAGGGGGCGCAAACTTCCACGAGCAGTACTTC. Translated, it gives CASSLGTGGANFHEQYF. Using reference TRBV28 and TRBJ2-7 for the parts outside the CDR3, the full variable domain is DVKVTQSSRYLVKRTGEKVFLECVQDMDHENMFWYRQDPGLGLRLIYFSYDVKMKEKGDIPEGYSVSREKKERFSLILESASTNQTSMYLCASSLGTGGANFHEQYFGPGTRLTVT.

The chain's CDR3 is CASSLGLAGVLEQFF. The CDR3 nucleotides read TGTGCCAGCAGCTTAGGACTAGCGGGAGTATTAGAGCAGTTCTTC. The chain recombines TRBV7-6 with TRBJ2-1; 12 bases are a match to TRBD2. Germline-derived CDR1 and CDR2 are SGHVS and FNYEAQ. The CDR3 totals 15 residues. V dropped 1 base and J dropped 10; count of bases not matched to a gene: 5.